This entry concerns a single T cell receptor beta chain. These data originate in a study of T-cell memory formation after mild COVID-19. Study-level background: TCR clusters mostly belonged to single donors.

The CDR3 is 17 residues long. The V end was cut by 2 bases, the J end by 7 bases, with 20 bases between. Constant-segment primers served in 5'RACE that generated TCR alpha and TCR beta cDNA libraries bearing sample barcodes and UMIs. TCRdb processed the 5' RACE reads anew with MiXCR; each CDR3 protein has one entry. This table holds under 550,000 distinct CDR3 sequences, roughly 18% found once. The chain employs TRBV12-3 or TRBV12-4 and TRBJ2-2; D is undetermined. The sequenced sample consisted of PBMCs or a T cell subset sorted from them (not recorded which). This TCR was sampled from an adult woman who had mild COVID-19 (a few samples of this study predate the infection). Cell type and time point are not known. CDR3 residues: CASSLSYQSSRFGELFF. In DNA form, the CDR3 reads TGTGCCAGCAGTTTAAGCTATCAGAGTAGCCGGTTCGGGGAGCTGTTTTTT.